These 29 T cell receptor beta chains share one sample of origin, sequenced in a study of T cell responses to AZD1222 COVID-19 vaccine. The data were produced by immunoSEQ multiplex PCR, yet TCRdb's version contains in-frame clones alone and is incomplete. The table lists about 52,000 clones, 80% to 90% of them singletons, with roughly 2.6% in the top ten. Sample: peripheral blood, taken 28 days after the second AZD1222 dose. The receptors were sampled from an adult who received the AZD1222 COVID-19 vaccine.

V usage is TRBV6-1 and J usage is TRBJ2-2, with a weak D call TRBD1 (5 bases). The CDR3 length is 17 residues. CDR1 is MNHNS, CDR2 SASEGT, per germline. Between the trimmed V and J ends, which lost 0 bases and 3 bases, there was a span of 14 bases. The CDR3 coding sequence is TGTGCCAGCAGTGAAGCTAGGGGTCAAGTCTACACCGGGGAGCTGTTTTTT. Its protein is CASSEARGQVYTGELFF.

The chain is built from TRBV27 and TRBJ2-7; D unresolved. This CDR3 region has 15 residues. V dropped 2 bases and J dropped 0 bases, with 11 bases sitting between them. The germline CDR1 and CDR2 sequences are MNHEY and SMNVEV (reference sequence). CDR3 DNA sequence: TGTGCCAGCAGTTTAAAGCCCCACCACTCCTACGAGCAGTACTTC. Its translation is CASSLKPHHSYEQYF.

The rearrangement joins TRBV6-1 to TRBJ2-7; TRBD1 matches at 9 bases. The CDR3 contains 15 residues. V lost 0 bases to trimming and J lost 2 bases; unmatched junction nucleotides: 2. Germline V gene sequence: CDR1 MNHNS, CDR2 SASEGT. The CDR3 loop reads CASSEAGDRAYEQYF. The CDR3 bases are TGTGCCAGCAGTGAAGCGGGGGACAGGGCCTACGAGCAGTACTTC.

This rearrangement joins TRBV19 to TRBJ1-1; D gene unclear. Germline V gene data show CDR1 as LNHDA and CDR2 as SQIVND (reference sequence). The length of the CDR3 is 15 residues. V lost 5 bases and J lost 0, with 13 bases in between. The CDR3 is CASSETNYMNTEAFF. In DNA, the CDR3 is TGTGCCAGTAGTGAAACCAATTACATGAACACTGAAGCTTTCTTT.

The chain joins TRBV20-1 to TRBJ2-7; TRBD1 might be the D (6 bases). From germline, CDR1 is DFQATT and CDR2 SNEGSKA (reference sequence). Trimming stripped 3 bases from V and 7 bases from J, with 13 bases between. The CDR3 sequence is 12 residues long. The CDR3 loop reads CSASPDRLEQYF. As DNA, the CDR3 is TGCAGTGCTAGTCCTGACAGGTTGGAGCAGTACTTC.

This clone appeared a few times. This chain connects TRBV19 to TRBJ2-1; 13 bases map to TRBD2. The germline V gene encodes CDR1 LNHDA and CDR2 SQIVND (reference sequence). The CDR3 totals 16 residues. V trimming: 7 bases; J trimming: 9 bases; junction bases outside the gene matches: 12. Written as DNA, the CDR3 is TGTGCCAGTACCAAATTGGGGACTAGCGGGGTACCTGAGCAGTTCTTC. It codes for CASTKLGTSGVPEQFF.

The rearrangement joins TRBV30 to TRBJ1-2; D possibly corresponds to TRBD1 (6 bases). V gave up 0 bases and J gave up 1 base, with 21 bases separating them. The CDR3 length is 18 residues. Per the germline V gene, CDR1 is GTSNPN and CDR2 is SVGIG (reference sequence). CDR3 nucleotides: TGTGCCTGGAGTGTAGAGAGTCTCACAGGGATCCTTAACTATGGCTACACCTTC. Its translation: CAWSVESLTGILNYGYTF.

The chain is built from TRBV5-4 and TRBJ1-1; TRBD1 matches 8 bases. Trimming took 4 bases from V and 5 from J; bases not matched to a gene: 10. The CDR3 totals 15 residues. The V gene's germline CDR1 is SGHNT and CDR2 YYREEE (reference sequence). This CDR3 reads CASSDNRGISTEAFF. The CDR3 nucleotides read TGTGCCAGCAGCGACAACAGGGGGATCAGTACTGAAGCTTTCTTT. Full variable domain (outside the CDR3, taken from reference TRBV5-4 and TRBJ1-1): ETGVTQSPTHLIKTRGQQVTLRCSSQSGHNTVSWYQQALGQGPQFIFQYYREEENGRGNFPPRFSGLQFPNYSSELNVNALELDDSALYLCASSDNRGISTEAFFGQGTRLTVV.

This chain links TRBV19 with TRBJ1-5, with D tentatively TRBD1 (5 bases). The CDR3 has 14 amino acids. CDR1 and CDR2 (germline): LNHDA, SQIVND (reference sequence). Trimming shortened V by 4 bases and J by 3 bases, and 10 bases separated the two germline ends. DNA of the CDR3: TGTGCCAGTAGTAAAAGGGGAATCAATCAGCCCCAGCATTTT. Translating it yields CASSKRGINQPQHF.

The rearrangement joins TRBV5-1 to TRBJ2-7; 8 positions agree with TRBD1. CDR1 SGHRS and CDR2 YFSETQ come from the germline V gene. The CDR3 spans 14 residues. V lost 3 bases and J lost 3; bases outside the gene matches: 5. CDR3 protein: CASSYKGQVYEQYF. In DNA form, the CDR3 reads TGCGCCAGCAGCTATAAGGGACAGGTCTACGAGCAGTACTTC.

CDR3 in amino acids: CASSRLAGSYNEQFF. Here the CDR3 DNA reads TGTGCCAGTAGTCGTCTCGCAGGGTCCTACAATGAGCAGTTCTTC. The V call is TRBV19, the J call TRBJ2-1; a weak D match, TRBD1 (5 bases). This CDR3 is built from 15 residues. Germline lookup yields CDR1 LNHDA and CDR2 SQIVND (reference sequence). V lost 5 bases and J 1 base, leaving 12 bases between the germline ends. Complete variable domain (other parts from reference TRBV19 and TRBJ2-1): DGGITQSPKYLFRKEGQNVTLSCEQNLNHDAMYWYRQDPGQGLRLIYYSQIVNDFQKGDIAEGYSVSREKKESFPLTVTSAQKNPTAFYLCASSRLAGSYNEQFFGPGTRLTVL.

The gene calls are TRBV2 and TRBJ2-5, with D perhaps TRBD2 (5 bases). The V end was cut by 4 bases, the J end by 4 bases, with 7 bases between. Germline V gives CDR1 SNHLY, CDR2 FYNNEI. The CDR3 covers 12 residues. CDR3 DNA sequence: TGTGCCAGCAGTGCCCGGGGAGAGACCCAGTACTTC. Translating it yields CASSARGETQYF.

The chain links TRBV19 to TRBJ2-2, with unresolved D. The CDR3 has 14 residues. CDR1 LNHDA and CDR2 SQIVND come from the germline V gene (reference sequence). V was pared by 6 bases and J by 7 bases, with 15 bases between. The CDR3 here is CASRDGRPGGELFF. The CDR3 DNA reads TGTGCCAGTAGAGACGGGCGGCCCGGCGGGGAGCTGTTTTTT.

The V call is TRBV6-5, the J call TRBJ2-7; possibly TRBD1 for D (5 bases). The CDR3 consists of 13 residues. V shed 10 bases and J shed 2 bases, with 15 bases lying between them. Germline CDR1 and CDR2: MNHEY and SVGAGI. In DNA form, the CDR3 reads TGTGCCACTCTCGGAGACAGTCCCTACGAGCAGTACTTC. Translated, it gives CATLGDSPYEQYF.

The rearrangement links TRBV5-1 to TRBJ2-6; D is undetermined. Germline V lookup: CDR1 SGHRS, CDR2 YFSETQ. V was trimmed by 4 bases and J by 4 bases, leaving 3 bases between them. The CDR3 has 12 amino acids. CDR3 loop: CASSAGANVLTF. Here the CDR3 DNA reads TGCGCCAGCAGCGCCGGGGCCAACGTCCTGACTTTC.

V and J are TRBV19 and TRBJ1-1; D call uncertain. V lost 7 bases and J 2 bases, leaving 17 bases between the germline ends. The CDR3 sequence is 15 residues long. Germline CDR1 reads LNHDA; CDR2 reads SQIVND (reference sequence). CDR3 sequence: CASTPMGGLNTEAFF. In DNA form, the CDR3 reads TGTGCCAGTACCCCGATGGGAGGATTAAACACTGAAGCTTTCTTT.

The CDR3 region is CATSDMGGSGLNYGYTF. CDR3 DNA: TGTGCCACCAGCGATATGGGTGGGTCCGGTCTTAACTATGGCTACACCTTC. The chain has TRBV15 and TRBJ1-2; D gene ambiguous. The CDR3 extends over 17 amino acids. CDR1 and CDR2 from the germline V gene are LNHNV and YYDKDF (reference sequence). V was cut by 5 bases and J by 1 base, with 20 bases left in between.

This sequence joins TRBV5-4 and TRBJ2-5, with 10 positions matching TRBD2. The germline V gene encodes CDR1 SGHNT and CDR2 YYREEE (reference sequence). After removal of 4 bases from V and 5 bases from J, the junction contained 8 bases not matched to a gene. This CDR3 has 15 amino acids. CDR3 in amino acids: CASSPPAGGHETQYF. In DNA form, the CDR3 reads TGTGCCAGCAGCCCCCCAGCGGGAGGGCACGAGACCCAGTACTTC.

This sequence joins TRBV28 and TRBJ1-3, with D perhaps matching TRBD1 (6 bases). The germline gives CDR1 MDHEN, CDR2 SYDVKM. V was shortened by 3 bases and J by 4 bases, with 19 bases between the two germline ends. This CDR3 is built from 17 residues. The chain's CDR3 is CASSLTGGTRSGNTIYF. CDR3 nucleotide sequence: TGTGCCAGCAGTTTGACAGGCGGGACACGTTCAGGAAACACCATATATTTT.

This sequence joins TRBV5-4 and TRBJ2-7; 13 bases map to TRBD2. The CDR3 totals 15 residues. The V gene end was trimmed by 2 bases and the J gene end by 5 bases; junction bases not matched to a gene: 4. In germline, CDR1 is SGHNT, CDR2 YYREEE (reference sequence). CDR3 amino acids: CASSFTSGRAHEQYF. CDR3 DNA: TGTGCCAGCAGCTTTACTAGCGGGAGGGCCCACGAGCAGTACTTC.

This chain joins TRBV13 and TRBJ1-1; D is possibly TRBD1 (6 bases). Trimming cost V 4 bases and J 10 bases, with 16 bases left between them. Germline CDR1 reads PRHDT; CDR2 reads FYEKMQ (reference sequence). CDR3 length: 13 amino acids. CDR3 sequence reads: CASSSERGGRAFF. For the CDR3, the DNA is TGTGCCAGCAGCTCCGAGAGGGGGGGTCGAGCTTTCTTT.

The chain links TRBV19 to TRBJ1-2; tentatively, D is TRBD1 (6 bases). V lost 5 bases to trimming and J lost 8 bases, with 21 bases between them. Germline CDR1 reads LNHDA; CDR2 reads SQIVND (reference sequence). The CDR3 sequence is 15 residues long. The chain's CDR3 is CASSLLAGGAGGYTF. The CDR3 coding sequence is TGTGCCAGTAGTCTCCTCGCGGGGGGCGCGGGCGGCTACACCTTC.

The chain combines TRBV19 with TRBJ1-5, with D tentatively TRBD1 (6 bases). Per germline, CDR1 LNHDA and CDR2 SQIVND (reference sequence). The CDR3 runs 15 residues. The V and J ends lost 5 bases and 2 bases respectively, with 13 bases between them. DNA for the CDR3: TGTGCCAGTAGTTTCGGGGGCGAGGGCAATCAGCCCCAGCATTTT. It yields the protein CASSFGGEGNQPQHF.

The CDR3 DNA is TGTGCCAGCAGGGGGGGGCCCGCGGGCACCGGGGAGCTGTTTTTT. Translating gives CASRGGPAGTGELFF. The rearrangement links TRBV6-5 to TRBJ2-2; perhaps TRBD2 as D (7 bases). There are 15 residues in the CDR3. Germline V gene lookup returns CDR1 MNHEY and CDR2 SVGAGI. Trimming shortened V by 6 bases and J by 4 bases, and 15 bases separated the two germline ends.

Within the sample, this clone is medium-sized (0.01 to 0.1%). The chain employs TRBV6-5 and TRBJ2-7; D may be TRBD1 (6 bases). This CDR3 comprises 13 residues. Trimming removed 7 bases at V and 7 bases at J, with 17 bases between. Germline-derived CDR1 and CDR2 are MNHEY and SVGAGI. CDR3 nucleotides: TGTGCCAGCAAAATCAAGGGGGTTGGAGAGCAGTACTTC. Amino acid sequence: CASKIKGVGEQYF.

This clone was counted only a few times. V and J are TRBV28 and TRBJ1-2; TRBD1 might be the D (5 bases). CDR1 MDHEN and CDR2 SYDVKM come from the germline V gene. CDR3 size: 14 residues. V was trimmed by 2 bases and J by 3 bases, leaving 10 bases between them. The chain's CDR3 is CASSLPEGYYGYTF. The CDR3 DNA reads as TGTGCCAGCAGTTTACCGGAGGGGTACTATGGCTACACCTTC.

This clone was detected only a few times. Additional DNA sequences in this sample encode the identical CDR3. The gene calls are TRBV7-3 and TRBJ2-2; 7 bases match TRBD2. J gave up 5 bases and V 5 bases, and 2 bases lay outside the gene matches. This CDR3 contains 13 residues. In germline, CDR1 is SGHTA, CDR2 FQGTGA. CDR3 region: CASSRGGTGELFF. The CDR3 DNA is TGTGCCAGCAGCCGGGGAGGGACCGGGGAGCTGTTTTTT.

The chain combines TRBV10-3 with TRBJ1-1; the D is unclear. Trimming left V 8 bases short and J 2 bases short, with 24 bases between. The CDR3 consists of 17 residues. Germline values: CDR1 ENHRY, CDR2 SYGVKD. The CDR3 DNA follows: TGTGCCATCGCACGGCTAGATTTGGGCAGAGATAACACTGAAGCTTTCTTT. Its translation is CAIARLDLGRDNTEAFF.

The rearrangement links TRBV9 to TRBJ2-3, with D possibly matching TRBD2 (7 bases). V was pared by 0 bases and J by 2 bases, with 10 bases between. This CDR3 comprises 15 residues. Looked up from germline, CDR1 is SGDLS and CDR2 is YYNGEE. The CDR3 sequence is CASSVGGGPTDTQYF. CDR3 in DNA: TGTGCCAGCAGCGTAGGCGGGGGCCCCACAGATACGCAGTATTTT.